This T cell receptor (beta chain) was sequenced for a study of blood T cell repertoires in COVID-19. Clones were sequenced by immunoSEQ multiplex PCR, and TCRdb holds only the in-frame ones, with some missing. The table includes about 260,000 clones, approximately 87% detected once. This CDR3 region has 16 residues. Looked up from germline, CDR1 is KGHDR and CDR2 is SFDVKD. Trimming took 3 bases from V and 4 from J; bases not matched to a gene: 5. The chain carries TRBV24-1 and TRBJ2-6, with 7 bases lining up with TRBD1. Sequencing was performed on peripheral blood. This clonotype was obtained from a woman aged 50 to 60 with acute or convalescent COVID-19. The chain's CDR3 is CATSDPQGVGANVLTF. DNA for the CDR3: TGTGCCACCAGTGATCCCCAGGGGGTAGGGGCCAACGTCCTGACTTTC.